The sequence of this TCR beta chain was determined in a study of blood T cell repertoires in COVID-19. Study background: Whether acute or convalescent, the COVID-19 samples came from the United States, Italy and Spain. PBMCs, B-cell-depleted T cells, or T cells provided the cDNA or gDNA that made up the material.

Trimming removed 11 bases from V and 4 bases from J, with 17 bases in between. The CDR3 consists of 14 residues. CDR1 is SNHLY and CDR2 is FYNNEI in the germline V gene. Original handling: It was from reference gene primer amplification that nucleated cell counts were estimated. The method was immunoSEQ multiplex PCR; TCRdb's version includes in-frame clones alone and lacks a portion of them. That table is the source of V, J and clone size, and D and trimming were worked out from the DNA. The sample carries around 250,000 clones, about 87% recorded once. Sequenced material: PBMCs or T cells enriched from blood (not recorded which). The receptor was derived from a woman aged 25 to 45 with acute COVID-19. The chain couples TRBV2 to TRBJ1-4; TRBD1 is a possible D gene (6 bases). The CDR3 loop is CAVRRQVFNEKLFF. Written as DNA, the CDR3 is TGTGCCGTCAGAAGACAGGTCTTTAATGAAAAACTGTTTTTT.